A selection of T cell receptor beta chains follows, all from one sample in a study of cytomegalovirus exposure and HLA in healthy donors. Some clones are missing from TCRdb's copy, which holds only in-frame ones; the method was immunoSEQ multiplex PCR. The table records 150,000 or so clones, around four fifths of them present only once. Sequenced input: PBMCs. The receptors shown here come from a woman aged 40-49 years in good health and CMV-seronegative. Each CDR3 is given with its conserved first and last residue. The D gene is left open where the match is weak. Clone size is given for some rows only: seen once, a few or many times, or a class if the clone is expanded.

TRBJ2-5 | - | - | TRBV11-3 | 14 | CASSLGGGEETQYF | TGTGCCAGCAGCTTAGGAGGCGGAGAAGAGACCCAGTACTTC
TRBJ2-1 | once | TRBD2 | TRBV28 | 15 | CASRPWSGSINEQFF | TGTGCCAGCAGGCCCTGGAGCGGGAGTATAAATGAGCAGTTCTTC
TRBJ1-5 | few | - | TRBV13 | 12 | CASSLVGQPQHF | TGTGCCAGCAGCTTGGTGGGCCAGCCCCAGCATTTT
TRBJ2-7 | - | TRBD2 | TRBV28 | 14 | CASSLSGSSYEQYF | TGTGCCAGCAGTTTAAGCGGGAGCTCCTACGAGCAGTACTTC
TRBJ2-7 | - | TRBD1 | TRBV6-5 | 15 | CASSYSGTGQGEQYF | TGTGCCAGCAGTTACTCGGGGACAGGTCAGGGCGAGCAGTACTTC
TRBJ2-3 | - | TRBD2 | TRBV7-3 | 16 | CASSLPLAGSTDTQYF | TGTGCCAGCAGCTTACCACTAGCGGGTTCCACAGATACGCAGTATTTT
TRBJ2-2 | - | TRBD2 | TRBV6-5 | 15 | CASSPLAGNTGELFF | TGTGCCAGCAGCCCGCTAGCGGGGAACACCGGGGAGCTGTTTTTT
TRBJ1-2 | - | TRBD1 | TRBV6-4 | 17 | CASSSSGTGGALEGYTF | TGTGCCAGCAGTAGTTCCGGGACAGGGGGCGCCTTGGAAGGCTACACCTTC
TRBJ1-1 | few | - | TRBV6-5 | 13 | CASSDGVLLRAFF | TGTGCCAGCAGCGACGGGGTGCTCCTTAGAGCTTTCTTT
TRBJ2-3 | - | - | TRBV7-3 | 14 | CASSSGSGTDTQYF | TGTGCCAGCAGCTCCGGGTCGGGCACAGATACGCAGTATTTT
TRBJ2-1 | - | TRBD2 | TRBV9 | 15 | CASSVGLADFNEQFF | TGTGCCAGCAGCGTCGGACTAGCAGATTTCAATGAGCAGTTCTTC
TRBJ1-2 | - | - | TRBV28 | 13 | CASSFRGYYGYTF | TGTGCCAGCAGTTTCCGGGGGTACTATGGCTACACCTTC
TRBJ2-3 | - | - | TRBV7-3 | 17 | CASRLGGGPASTDTQYF | TGTGCCAGCCGCTTGGGCGGAGGACCAGCTAGCACAGATACGCAGTATTTT
TRBJ1-1 | - | TRBD1 | TRBV11-2 | 15 | CASTQVTGVFTEAFF | TGTGCCAGCACCCAAGTGACAGGGGTCTTCACTGAAGCTTTCTTT
TRBJ1-2 | - | TRBD1 | TRBV6-5 | 14 | CASSYSNRGYGYTF | TGTGCCAGCAGTTACTCCAACAGGGGTTATGGCTACACCTTC
TRBJ1-1 | once | TRBD1 | TRBV9 | 17 | CASSTHPGTGSNTEAFF | TGTGCCAGCAGCACACATCCCGGGACAGGTTCGAACACTGAAGCTTTCTTT
TRBJ1-1 | - | TRBD1 | TRBV9 | 15 | CASSPLTGVLGEAFF | TGTGCCAGCAGCCCTCTCACAGGGGTACTTGGTGAAGCTTTCTTT
TRBJ1-5 | - | TRBD1 | TRBV27 | 15 | CASSIDRVHNQPQHF | TGTGCCAGCAGCATCGACAGGGTCCACAATCAGCCCCAGCATTTT
TRBJ1-1 | - | TRBD1 | TRBV27 | 13 | CASSPLQGIEAFF | TGTGCCAGCAGTCCACTACAGGGGATTGAAGCTTTCTTT
TRBJ2-7 | - | - | TRBV5-1 | 13 | CASSLAGSYEQYF | TGCGCCAGCAGCTTGGCCGGGTCCTACGAGCAGTACTTC
TRBJ2-5 | - | - | TRBV4-2 | 16 | CASSQEGAGLQETQYF | TGTGCCAGCAGCCAAGAAGGGGCTGGGCTCCAAGAGACCCAGTACTTC
TRBJ2-2 | - | - | TRBV11-1 | 12 | CASSPNTGELFF | TGTGCCAGCAGCCCAAACACCGGGGAGCTGTTTTTT
TRBJ2-7 | - | - | TRBV28 | 15 | CASSSQRSLSYEQYF | TGTGCCAGCAGTTCTCAGAGGAGTCTCTCCTACGAGCAGTACTTC
TRBJ2-7 | - | - | TRBV5-4 | 13 | CASSLDGSYEQYF | TGTGCCAGCAGCCTGGACGGCTCCTACGAGCAGTACTTC
TRBJ2-3 | - | TRBD1 | TRBV9 | 16 | CASSGQGAPGTDTQYF | TGTGCCAGCAGCGGACAGGGGGCCCCCGGCACAGATACGCAGTATTTT
TRBJ2-7 | - | TRBD2 | TRBV9 | 17 | CASSADPVGLAPYEQYF | TGTGCCAGCAGCGCCGACCCCGTTGGACTAGCGCCCTACGAGCAGTACTTC
TRBJ1-4 | - | - | TRBV19 | 15 | CASSMSRRARGKLFF | TGTGCCAGTAGTATGTCGAGGAGGGCTCGAGGAAAACTGTTTTTT
TRBJ2-1 | - | - | TRBV7-9 | 11 | CASSEANEQFF | TGTGCCAGCAGCGAGGCAAATGAGCAGTTCTTC
TRBJ1-3 | - | TRBD1 | TRBV28 | 18 | CASSSTGQGALSGNTIYF | TGTGCCAGCAGTTCCACGGGACAGGGGGCACTCTCTGGAAACACCATATATTTT
TRBJ2-1 | - | TRBD2 | TRBV4-3 | 16 | CASSQGLAEPYNEQFF | TGCGCCAGCAGCCAAGGACTAGCGGAGCCCTACAATGAGCAGTTCTTC
TRBJ2-1 | - | TRBD1 | TRBV6-5 | 15 | CASSYEGQGYNEQFF | TGTGCCAGCAGTTATGAGGGACAGGGCTACAATGAGCAGTTCTTC
TRBJ2-1 | - | TRBD2 | TRBV4-3 | 16 | CASSQVLGTSYNEQFF | TGCGCCAGCAGCCAAGTTCTAGGGACTAGCTACAATGAGCAGTTCTTC
TRBJ1-1 | few | TRBD1 | TRBV2 | 14 | CASKGQGVATEAFF | TGTGCCAGCAAAGGACAGGGGGTAGCCACTGAAGCTTTCTTT
TRBJ2-2 | - | - | TRBV27 | 15 | CASTRGTGITGELFF | TGTGCCAGCACCCGAGGGACTGGGATCACCGGGGAGCTGTTTTTT
TRBJ2-1 | - | TRBD2 | TRBV6-1 | 14 | CASSETSGRNEQFF | TGTGCCAGCAGTGAGACTAGCGGGAGGAATGAGCAGTTCTTC
TRBJ1-1 | - | - | TRBV30 | 12 | CAWSAAGTEAFF | TGTGCCTGGAGCGCCGCGGGCACTGAAGCTTTCTTT
TRBJ1-1 | - | TRBD1 | TRBV6-5 | 14 | CASSSLNRGDEAFF | TGTGCCAGCAGCTCCCTTAACAGGGGTGATGAAGCTTTCTTT
TRBJ1-2 | - | TRBD1 | TRBV7-2 | 14 | CASTIDRGIYGYTF | TGTGCCAGCACCATTGACAGGGGGATCTATGGCTACACCTTC
TRBJ2-2 | - | - | TRBV29-1 | 16 | CSVEWDPAGNTGELFF | TGCAGCGTTGAGTGGGATCCTGCGGGAAACACCGGGGAGCTGTTTTTT
TRBJ1-1 | - | - | TRBV2 | 15 | CASSEQAGTYTEAFF | TGTGCCAGCAGTGAACAGGCAGGCACCTACACTGAAGCTTTCTTT
TRBJ2-7 | - | TRBD2 | TRBV15 | 16 | CATSRDKTSGSYEQYF | TGTGCCACCAGCAGAGATAAAACTAGCGGGTCCTACGAGCAGTACTTC
TRBJ1-6 | - | - | TRBV4-3 | 13 | CASSQVSNSPLHF | TGCGCCAGCAGCCAAGTGTCGAATTCACCCCTCCACTTT
TRBJ1-5 | - | - | TRBV4-3 | 14 | CASSQDLGVQPQHF | TGCGCCAGCAGCCAAGATCTTGGAGTCCAGCCCCAGCATTTT
TRBJ2-7 | - | - | TRBV5-1 | 15 | CASSGTGGPAYEQYF | TGCGCCAGCAGCGGGACGGGGGGCCCAGCCTACGAGCAGTACTTC
TRBJ2-7 | - | TRBD1 | TRBV5-1 | 14 | CASGDPTGAYEQYF | TGCGCCAGCGGAGACCCCACAGGGGCCTACGAGCAGTACTTC
TRBJ2-1 | - | - | TRBV19 | 15 | CASSPAGYSYNEQFF | TGTGCCAGTAGTCCCGCGGGATACAGCTACAATGAGCAGTTCTTC
TRBJ2-1 | - | TRBD2 | TRBV19 | 15 | CASSSSGRASNEQFF | TGTGCCAGTAGTAGTAGCGGGAGGGCCTCGAATGAGCAGTTCTTC
TRBJ2-1 | - | TRBD2 | TRBV27 | 17 | CASSPRTSGRAVGEQFF | TGTGCCAGCAGTCCCCGGACTAGCGGGAGGGCCGTAGGTGAGCAGTTCTTC
TRBJ2-3 | - | TRBD2 | TRBV5-1 | 15 | CASSFSGRATDTQYF | TGCGCCAGCAGCTTCTCCGGGAGGGCGACAGATACGCAGTATTTT
TRBJ2-7 | - | - | TRBV2 | 12 | CASSRGSYEQYF | TGTGCCAGCAGTCGCGGAAGCTACGAGCAGTACTTC
TRBJ2-1 | - | TRBD1 | TRBV7-8 | 17 | CASSIFTGDRGKDEQFF | TGTGCCAGCAGCATTTTCACCGGGGACAGGGGGAAGGACGAGCAGTTCTTC
TRBJ1-3 | - | - | TRBV4-1 | 15 | CASSQDGHSGNTIYF | TGCGCCAGCAGCCAAGATGGACACTCTGGAAACACCATATATTTT
TRBJ2-2 | - | TRBD2 | TRBV29-1 | 16 | CSVAGLAGAGTGELFF | TGCAGCGTGGCGGGACTAGCGGGAGCTGGGACCGGGGAGCTGTTTTTT
TRBJ1-5 | - | - | TRBV9 | 13 | CASSVEGSQPQHF | TGTGCCAGCAGCGTAGAAGGGAGTCAGCCCCAGCATTTT